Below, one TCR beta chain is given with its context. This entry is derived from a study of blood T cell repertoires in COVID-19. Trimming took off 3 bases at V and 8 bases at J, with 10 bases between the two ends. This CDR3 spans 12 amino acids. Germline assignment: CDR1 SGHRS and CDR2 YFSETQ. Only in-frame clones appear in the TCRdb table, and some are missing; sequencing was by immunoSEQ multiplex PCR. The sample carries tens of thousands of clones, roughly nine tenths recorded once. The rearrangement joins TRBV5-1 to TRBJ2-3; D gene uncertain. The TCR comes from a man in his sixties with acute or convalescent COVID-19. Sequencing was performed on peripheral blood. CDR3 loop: CASSYQAGTQYF. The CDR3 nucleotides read TGCGCCAGCAGCTACCAGGCAGGTACGCAGTATTTT.